A single sample gave rise to the 20 T cell receptor beta chains below, sequenced in a study of control samples from healthy donors and cancer patients. The data were produced by immunoSEQ multiplex PCR, yet TCRdb's version contains in-frame clones alone and is incomplete. The sample comprises some 65,000 clones, 75% to 90% of which are singletons, and 2.9% rests with the top ten. The sequenced material came from PBMCs. These TCRs come from a woman aged 45-60 years with lung cancer.

The chain uses TRBV7-9 and TRBJ2-5, with 8 nucleotides matching TRBD2. CDR3 size: 15 residues. Trimming removed 4 bases from V and 5 bases from J; junction bases left unmatched: 9. Germline lookup yields CDR1 SEHNR and CDR2 FQNEAQ (reference sequence). The CDR3 DNA reads TGTGCCAGCAGCTCCCGGGGGGGGACGTACGAGACCCAGTACTTC. It translates to CASSSRGGTYETQYF.

The chain joins TRBV2 to TRBJ1-1; D possibly corresponds to TRBD1 (6 bases). This CDR3 is built from 12 residues. The germline V gene has CDR1 SNHLY and CDR2 FYNNEI. V was shortened by 2 bases and J by 8 bases, with 9 bases between the two germline ends. The CDR3 region is CASSEMGGEAFF. For the CDR3, the DNA is TGTGCCAGCAGTGAAATGGGGGGCGAAGCTTTCTTT.

This sequence joins TRBV27 and TRBJ1-1; 7 bases fit TRBD1. The CDR3 covers 14 residues. Trimming cost V 7 bases and J 4 bases; bases outside gene matches: 9. Per the germline V gene, CDR1 is MNHEY and CDR2 is SMNVEV (reference sequence). Written as DNA, the CDR3 is TGTGCCAGCACTCCAGGGGGGCACGTCACTGAAGCTTTCTTT. This gives the protein CASTPGGHVTEAFF.

This clone has only one observation. The chain is built from TRBV11-2 and TRBJ2-5; TRBD1 agrees at 10 bases. The CDR3 spans 15 residues. J gave up 5 bases and V 5 bases, and 8 bases lay outside the gene matches. Germline assignment: CDR1 SGHAT and CDR2 FQNNGV. The CDR3 coding sequence is TGTGCCAGCAGCCCGAGGGGACAGGGGTTGGAGACCCAGTACTTC. Translating it yields CASSPRGQGLETQYF.

This sequence joins TRBV6-5 and TRBJ2-1, with D perhaps matching TRBD1 (6 bases). The CDR3 contains 14 residues. The ends were cut back, 6 bases at V and 5 bases at J, with 14 bases in the middle. Germline CDR1 MNHEY, CDR2 SVGAGI. The CDR3 DNA sequence: TGTGCCAGCAGAGCGACAGGATCCGACAATGAGCAGTTCTTC. Translation gives CASRATGSDNEQFF.

The chain has TRBV2 and TRBJ1-1; D uncertain. Germline CDR1 SNHLY, CDR2 FYNNEI. Trimming took 1 base from V and 4 from J, leaving 7 bases between them. The CDR3 runs to 13 residues. CDR3 DNA: TGTGCCAGCAGTGAAGAAGGTAGCACTGAAGCTTTCTTT. Its translation: CASSEEGSTEAFF.

The rearrangement joins TRBV28 to TRBJ1-2; no reliable D call. This CDR3 has 13 residues. Germline V gene data show CDR1 as MDHEN and CDR2 as SYDVKM. Trimming shortened V by 6 bases and J by 7 bases, and 15 bases separated the two germline ends. The CDR3 DNA reads as TGTGCCAGCAGCACCCTGCATTCAGGTGGCTACACCTTC. Protein sequence: CASSTLHSGGYTF.

The chain links TRBV6-1 to TRBJ1-2; TRBD1 is a possible D gene (5 bases). V shed 1 base and J shed 1 base, with 10 bases lying between them. This CDR3 is 15 amino acids long. CDR1 and CDR2 (germline): MNHNS, SASEGT. The CDR3 here is CASSEGAGHNYGYTF. CDR3 bases: TGTGCCAGCAGTGAAGGTGCGGGGCATAACTATGGCTACACCTTC.

The chain uses TRBV18 and TRBJ2-1; 8 bases map to TRBD2. With V trimmed by 2 bases and J by 10 bases, 7 bases remained unmatched. Germline lookup yields CDR1 KGHSH and CDR2 LQKENI. The CDR3 runs 14 residues. The CDR3 spells CASSPAGTRDEQFF. In DNA, the CDR3 is TGTGCCAGCTCACCAGCCGGGACTAGAGACGAGCAGTTCTTC. Using reference TRBV18 and TRBJ2-1 for the parts outside the CDR3, the full variable domain is NAGVMQNPRHLVRRRGQEARLRCSPMKGHSHVYWYRQLPEEGLKFMVYLQKENIIDESGMPKERFSAEFPKEGPSILRIQQVVRGDSAAYFCASSPAGTRDEQFFGPGTRLTVL.

The chain is built from TRBV5-1 and TRBJ2-2, with D uncertain. V lost 0 bases and J 4 bases, leaving 10 bases between the germline ends. Germline V gene lookup returns CDR1 SGHRS and CDR2 YFSETQ. The CDR3 has 15 residues. CDR3 sequence reads: CASSLEASITGELFF. In nucleotides, the CDR3 is TGCGCCAGCAGCTTGGAAGCTTCGATCACCGGGGAGCTGTTTTTT.

The gene calls are TRBV19 and TRBJ1-5, with unresolved D. The CDR3 contains 15 residues. Deletions cut 6 bases from V and 3 bases from J, with 15 bases between. Per the germline V gene, CDR1 is LNHDA and CDR2 is SQIVND (reference sequence). CDR3 protein: CASRSRTSSNQPQHF. The CDR3 region has the DNA TGTGCCAGTAGGTCTAGGACGAGCTCCAATCAGCCCCAGCATTTT.

This chain uses TRBV29-1 with TRBJ2-5; D may be TRBD1 (6 bases). Germline V gives CDR1 SQVTM, CDR2 ANQGSEA. CDR3 length: 11 residues. The V end lost 7 bases, the J end lost 4 bases, and 10 bases lay between the germline ends. As DNA, the CDR3 is TGCAGCGGCTCCAGGGGAGAGACCCAGTACTTC. Translated, it gives CSGSRGETQYF.

The chain uses TRBV5-1 and TRBJ2-3; D possibly corresponds to TRBD2 (6 bases). Trimming stripped 4 bases from V and 4 bases from J, with 10 bases between. There are 13 residues in the CDR3. CDR1 and CDR2 from the germline V gene are SGHRS and YFSETQ. The CDR3, as DNA: TGCGCCAGCAGCGAACTAGCATCAGATACGCAGTATTTT. This codes for CASSELASDTQYF.

J is TRBJ2-5 and V is TRBV7-9; a possible D gene is TRBD2 (6 bases). CDR1 is SEHNR and CDR2 is FQNEAQ in the germline V gene (reference sequence). The CDR3 is 14 residues long. The V end was cut by 6 bases, the J end by 5 bases, with 16 bases between. CDR3 loop: CASRMVGAGETQYF. In DNA, the CDR3 is TGTGCCAGCAGAATGGTGGGAGCGGGTGAGACCCAGTACTTC.

The V and J genes are TRBV15 and TRBJ1-2; TRBD1 might be the D (5 bases). V was clipped by 0 bases and J by 4 bases, with 9 bases between them. The CDR3 sequence is 14 residues long. Germline CDR1 LNHNV, CDR2 YYDKDF (reference sequence). CDR3 protein: CATSREGATYGYTF. CDR3 DNA: TGTGCCACCAGCAGAGAAGGGGCGACCTATGGCTACACCTTC.

The rearrangement links TRBV12-3 or TRBV12-4 to TRBJ1-1; D is unresolved. The ends were cut back, 6 bases at V and 11 bases at J, with 19 bases in the middle. CDR3 length: 13 amino acids. The CDR3 DNA is TGTGCCAGCAGATCTTTAGAGGGCCTTTGGGCTTTCTTT. This gives the protein CASRSLEGLWAFF.

The chain uses TRBV28 and TRBJ2-7, with 9 bases matching TRBD1. CDR1 and CDR2 (germline): MDHEN, SYDVKM. V lost 8 bases to trimming and J lost 4 bases; unmatched junction nucleotides: 12. CDR3 length: 15 amino acids. The chain's CDR3 is CASGLPGTGTYEQYF. CDR3 sequence (DNA): TGTGCCAGCGGGTTACCCGGGACAGGGACGTACGAGCAGTACTTC.

V usage is TRBV6-5 and J usage is TRBJ1-2; D ambiguous. Trimming cost V 0 bases and J 2 bases, with 7 bases left between them. The CDR3 contains 14 residues. CDR1 is MNHEY, CDR2 SVGAGI, per germline. CDR3 in DNA: TGTGCCAGCAGTTACTCGGCACGGAACTATGGCTACACCTTC. Residues: CASSYSARNYGYTF.

This chain joins TRBV9 and TRBJ1-5; TRBD1 matches at 11 bases. The J segment lost 7 bases and the V segment lost 4 bases, leaving 10 bases of the junction unmatched. CDR1 SGDLS and CDR2 YYNGEE come from the germline V gene. The CDR3 loop spans 16 amino acids. CDR3 sequence (DNA): TGTGCCAGCAGCCCCGGGACAGGGGGTCAGAGGCAGCCCCAGCATTTT. Its protein is CASSPGTGGQRQPQHF.

The V and J genes are TRBV5-1 and TRBJ2-1, with D possibly matching TRBD2 (6 bases). The CDR3 totals 16 residues. Germline CDR1 reads SGHRS; CDR2 reads YFSETQ. With 0 bases removed from V and 3 bases from J, the gap between germline ends came to 13 bases. CDR3 protein: CASSLAGGEVYNEQFF. The CDR3 DNA reads TGCGCCAGCAGCTTGGCGGGCGGGGAAGTCTACAATGAGCAGTTCTTC.